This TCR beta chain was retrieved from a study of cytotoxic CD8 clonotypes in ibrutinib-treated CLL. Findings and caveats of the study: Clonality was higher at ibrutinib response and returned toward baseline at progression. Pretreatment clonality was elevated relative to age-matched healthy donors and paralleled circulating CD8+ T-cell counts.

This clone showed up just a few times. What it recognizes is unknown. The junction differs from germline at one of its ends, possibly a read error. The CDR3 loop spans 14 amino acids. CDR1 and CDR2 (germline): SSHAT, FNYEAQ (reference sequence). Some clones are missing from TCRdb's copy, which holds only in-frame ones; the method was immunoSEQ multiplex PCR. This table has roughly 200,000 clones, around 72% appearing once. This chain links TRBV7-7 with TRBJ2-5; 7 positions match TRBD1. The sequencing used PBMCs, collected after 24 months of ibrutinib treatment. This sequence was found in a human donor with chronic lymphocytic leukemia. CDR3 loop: CASSLGTAQETQYF. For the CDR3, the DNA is TGTGCTAGCAGCTTGGGGACAGCGCAAGAGACCCAGTACTTC.